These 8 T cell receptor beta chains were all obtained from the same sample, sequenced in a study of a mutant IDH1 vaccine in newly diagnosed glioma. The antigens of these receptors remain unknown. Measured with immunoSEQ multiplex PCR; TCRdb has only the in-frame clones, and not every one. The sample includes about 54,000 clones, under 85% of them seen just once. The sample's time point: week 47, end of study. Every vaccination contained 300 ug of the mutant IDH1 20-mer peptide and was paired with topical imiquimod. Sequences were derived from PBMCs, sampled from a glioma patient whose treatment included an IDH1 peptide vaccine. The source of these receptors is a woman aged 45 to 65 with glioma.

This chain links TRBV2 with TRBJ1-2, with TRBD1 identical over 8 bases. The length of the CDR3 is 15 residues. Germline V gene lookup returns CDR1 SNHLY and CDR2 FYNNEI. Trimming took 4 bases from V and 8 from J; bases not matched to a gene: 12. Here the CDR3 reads CASSANPGTGGGYTF. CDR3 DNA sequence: TGTGCCAGCAGTGCCAACCCCGGGACAGGCGGAGGCTACACCTTC.

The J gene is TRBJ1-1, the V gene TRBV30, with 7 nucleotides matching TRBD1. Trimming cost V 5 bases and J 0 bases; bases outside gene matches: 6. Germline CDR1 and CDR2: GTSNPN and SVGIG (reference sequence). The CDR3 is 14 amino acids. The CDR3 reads CAWGRGLMNTEAFF. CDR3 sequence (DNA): TGTGCCTGGGGAAGGGGGCTGATGAACACTGAAGCTTTCTTT.

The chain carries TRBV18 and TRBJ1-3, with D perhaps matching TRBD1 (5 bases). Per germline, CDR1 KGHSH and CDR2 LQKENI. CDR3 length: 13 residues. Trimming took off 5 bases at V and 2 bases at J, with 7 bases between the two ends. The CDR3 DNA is TGTGCCAGCTCATCAGGGACTGGAAACACCATATATTTT. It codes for CASSSGTGNTIYF. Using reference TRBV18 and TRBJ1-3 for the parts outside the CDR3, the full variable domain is NAGVMQNPRHLVRRRGQEARLRCSPMKGHSHVYWYRQLPEEGLKFMVYLQKENIIDESGMPKERFSAEFPKEGPSILRIQQVVRGDSAAYFCASSSGTGNTIYFGEGSWLTVV.

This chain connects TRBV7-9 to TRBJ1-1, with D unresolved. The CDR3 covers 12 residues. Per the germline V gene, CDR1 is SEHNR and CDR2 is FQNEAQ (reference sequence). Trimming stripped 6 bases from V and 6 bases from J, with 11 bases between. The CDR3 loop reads CASSFGVAEAFF. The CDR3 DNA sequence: TGTGCCAGCAGTTTCGGGGTCGCTGAAGCTTTCTTT.

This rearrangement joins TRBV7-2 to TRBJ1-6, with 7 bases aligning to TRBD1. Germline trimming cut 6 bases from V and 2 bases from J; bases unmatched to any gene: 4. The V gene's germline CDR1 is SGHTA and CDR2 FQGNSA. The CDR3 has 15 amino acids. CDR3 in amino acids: CASRPQGTYNSPLHF. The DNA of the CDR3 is TGTGCCAGCAGACCACAGGGGACCTATAATTCACCCCTCCACTTT. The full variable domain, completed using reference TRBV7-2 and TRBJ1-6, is GAGVSQSPSNKVTEKGKDVELRCDPISGHTALYWYRQSLGQGLEFLIYFQGNSAPDKSGLPSDRFSAERTGGSVSTLTIQRTQQEDSAVYLCASRPQGTYNSPLHFGNGTRLTVT.

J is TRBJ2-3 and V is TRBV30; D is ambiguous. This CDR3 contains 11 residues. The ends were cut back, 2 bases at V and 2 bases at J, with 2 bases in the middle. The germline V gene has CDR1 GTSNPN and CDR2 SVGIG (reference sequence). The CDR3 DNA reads TGTGCCTGGAGTTACACAGATACGCAGTATTTT. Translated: CAWSYTDTQYF.

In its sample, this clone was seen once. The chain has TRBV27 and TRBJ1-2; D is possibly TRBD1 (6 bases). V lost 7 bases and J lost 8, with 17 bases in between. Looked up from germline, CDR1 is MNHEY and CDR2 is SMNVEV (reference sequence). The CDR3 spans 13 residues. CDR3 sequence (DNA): TGTGCCAGCACACAGGGTGTTGGACGGGGCTACACCTTC. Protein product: CASTQGVGRGYTF.

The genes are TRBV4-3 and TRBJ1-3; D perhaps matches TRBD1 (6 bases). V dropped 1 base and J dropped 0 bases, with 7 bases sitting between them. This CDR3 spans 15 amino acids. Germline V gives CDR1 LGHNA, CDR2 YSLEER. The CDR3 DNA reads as TGCGCCAGCAGCCAAGCAGGGGTCTCTGGAAACACCATATATTTT. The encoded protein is CASSQAGVSGNTIYF.